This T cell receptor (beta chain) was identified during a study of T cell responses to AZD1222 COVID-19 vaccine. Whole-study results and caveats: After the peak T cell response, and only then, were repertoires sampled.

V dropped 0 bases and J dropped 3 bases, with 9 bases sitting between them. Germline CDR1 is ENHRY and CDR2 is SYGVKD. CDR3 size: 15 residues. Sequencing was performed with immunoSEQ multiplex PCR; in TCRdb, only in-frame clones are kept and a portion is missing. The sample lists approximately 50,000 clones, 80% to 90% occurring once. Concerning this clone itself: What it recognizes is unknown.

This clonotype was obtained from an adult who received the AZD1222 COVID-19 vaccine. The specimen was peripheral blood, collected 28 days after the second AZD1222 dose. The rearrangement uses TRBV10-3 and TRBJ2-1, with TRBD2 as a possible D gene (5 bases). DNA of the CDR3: TGTGCCATCAGTGAGTCCACTAGTCACTACAATGAGCAGTTCTTC. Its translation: CAISESTSHYNEQFF.